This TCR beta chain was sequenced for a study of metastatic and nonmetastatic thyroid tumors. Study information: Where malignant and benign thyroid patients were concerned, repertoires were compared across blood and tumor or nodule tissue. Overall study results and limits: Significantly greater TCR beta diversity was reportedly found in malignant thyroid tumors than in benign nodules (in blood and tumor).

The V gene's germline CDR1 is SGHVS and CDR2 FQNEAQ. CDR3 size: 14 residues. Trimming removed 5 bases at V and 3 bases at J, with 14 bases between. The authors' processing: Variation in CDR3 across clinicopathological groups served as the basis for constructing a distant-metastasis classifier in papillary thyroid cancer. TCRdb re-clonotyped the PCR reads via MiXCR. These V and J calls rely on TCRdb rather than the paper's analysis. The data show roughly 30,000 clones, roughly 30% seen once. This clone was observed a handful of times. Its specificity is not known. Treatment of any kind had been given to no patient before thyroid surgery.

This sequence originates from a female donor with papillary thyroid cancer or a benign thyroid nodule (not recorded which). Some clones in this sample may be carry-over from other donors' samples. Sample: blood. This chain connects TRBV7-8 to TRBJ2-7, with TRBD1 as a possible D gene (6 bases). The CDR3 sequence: CASSLTKTGYEQYF. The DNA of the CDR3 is TGTGCCAGCAGCCTTACGAAGACAGGCTACGAGCAGTACTTC. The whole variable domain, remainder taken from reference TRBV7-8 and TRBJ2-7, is GAGVSQSPRYKVAKRGQDVALRCDPISGHVSLFWYQQALGQGPEFLTYFQNEAQLDKSGLPSDRFFAERPEGSVSTLKIQRTQQEDSAVYLCASSLTKTGYEQYFGPGTRLTVT.